This TCR beta chain came from a study of blood T cell repertoires in COVID-19. As for the study in general: Collection of acute and convalescent COVID-19 samples took place in the United States, Italy and Spain. PBMCs, B-cell-depleted T cells, or T cells provided the cDNA or gDNA that made up the material.

Under the authors' procedure: Reference gene primers were amplified, and this amplification served to estimate nucleated cell counts. The assay was immunoSEQ multiplex PCR, and TCRdb's table has in-frame clones only and misses some. The V and J calls and clone size come from that table; D and trimming were worked out from the DNA. This sample has about 34,000 clones; 75% occur once, and the top ten carry 14% to 15%. The germline V gene encodes CDR1 KGHSH and CDR2 LQKENI. V was trimmed by 2 bases and J by 0 bases, leaving 13 bases between them. The CDR3 totals 16 residues. The sequenced sample consisted of peripheral blood. The clonotype was recovered from a man of 80 years or more with active or convalescent COVID-19. The gene calls are TRBV18 and TRBJ1-1, with D tentatively TRBD1 (5 bases). In nucleotides, the CDR3 is TGTGCCAGCTCACCAACAACGACAGCTATGAACACTGAAGCTTTCTTT. As protein: CASSPTTTAMNTEAFF. Filled out from reference TRBV18 and TRBJ1-1, the complete variable domain reads NAGVMQNPRHLVRRRGQEARLRCSPMKGHSHVYWYRQLPEEGLKFMVYLQKENIIDESGMPKERFSAEFPKEGPSILRIQQVVRGDSAAYFCASSPTTTAMNTEAFFGQGTRLTVV.